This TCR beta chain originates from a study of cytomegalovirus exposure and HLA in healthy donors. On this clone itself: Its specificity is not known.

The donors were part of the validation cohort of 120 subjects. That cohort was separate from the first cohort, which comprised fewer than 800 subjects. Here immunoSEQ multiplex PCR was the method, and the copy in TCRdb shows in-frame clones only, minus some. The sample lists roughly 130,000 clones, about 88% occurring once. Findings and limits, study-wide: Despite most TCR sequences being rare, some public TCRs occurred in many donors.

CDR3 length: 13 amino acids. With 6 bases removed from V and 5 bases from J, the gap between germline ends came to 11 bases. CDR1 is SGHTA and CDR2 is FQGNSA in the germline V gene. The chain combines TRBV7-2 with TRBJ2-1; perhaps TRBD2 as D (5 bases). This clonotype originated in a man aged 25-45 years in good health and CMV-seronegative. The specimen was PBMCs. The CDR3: CASSRRRDNEQFF. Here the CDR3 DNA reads TGTGCCAGCAGTCGACGGCGGGACAATGAGCAGTTCTTC.